The clone carrying this T cell receptor (beta chain) was counted at least ten times. Its antigen is not known. The use of a sample-barcoded 5' primer and a J-beta primer mix characterized a second PCR of about 6 to 12 cycles. TCRdb itself ran the 5' RACE reads through MiXCR, one entry per CDR3 protein. The sample contains about 1.6 million distinct CDR3 sequences, about 32% of which appear only once. This specimen belongs to a study of blood T cells in healthy people across ages. Study observations and caveats: The recorded TCR beta diversity per million T cells decreased in a roughly linear manner with age.

CDR3 size: 16 residues. Trimming at V came to 7 bases and at J to 2 bases, leaving 9 bases not matched to a gene. Germline V gives CDR1 MNHEY, CDR2 SMNVEV (reference sequence). Sequences were obtained from blood. The TCR comes from a woman aged 25-40 years in good health. This chain joins TRBV27 and TRBJ2-1; 9 bases are a match to TRBD2. This chain's CDR3 is CASKSGGTSPYNEQFF. The CDR3 DNA is TGTGCCAGCAAAAGCGGGGGGACTAGCCCCTACAATGAGCAGTTCTTC.